In this sample, the clone carrying this T cell receptor (beta chain) turned up once. As yet, its antigen is unknown. A much bigger clone sits one base away, suggesting this may be a read error. Germline V CDR1 and CDR2: SNHLY, FYNNEI. There are 15 residues in the CDR3. Unmatched junction bases numbered 14, after V lost 7 bases and J lost 7 bases. Previously published methods and listed TCR primers were used for the bulk TCR libraries. TCRdb recomputed calls from the PCR reads with MiXCR, one row per CDR3 protein. This table has hundreds of thousands of distinct CDR3 sequences, 20% to 25% appearing once. This specimen belongs to a study of molecular identifiers for immune sequencing clone quantification. Study-level results: Clones above 20 RNA copies contained over 98% of effector molecules but under 1% of naive ones. Among about a million naive cells, as was reported, spiked Jurkat TCR RNA from one cell was detectable. Identical TCR molecules can share a barcode, and this sharing could underestimate highly expanded clone sizes.

This TCR was sampled from a human donor in good health. Some libraries in this study had Jurkat cell RNA spiked in. Sequencing input: naive CD8+ T cells from blood, with Jurkat cell RNA spiked in. The subset denotes: FACS-sorted CD8+CD4-CCR7+CD45RA+ naive T cells. This rearrangement joins TRBV2 to TRBJ2-3; 7 nucleotides agree with TRBD2. CDR3 DNA sequence: TGTGCCAGCACCTCCCCGGCGGGGGACGGTAATACGCAGTATTTT. Translating gives CASTSPAGDGNTQYF.